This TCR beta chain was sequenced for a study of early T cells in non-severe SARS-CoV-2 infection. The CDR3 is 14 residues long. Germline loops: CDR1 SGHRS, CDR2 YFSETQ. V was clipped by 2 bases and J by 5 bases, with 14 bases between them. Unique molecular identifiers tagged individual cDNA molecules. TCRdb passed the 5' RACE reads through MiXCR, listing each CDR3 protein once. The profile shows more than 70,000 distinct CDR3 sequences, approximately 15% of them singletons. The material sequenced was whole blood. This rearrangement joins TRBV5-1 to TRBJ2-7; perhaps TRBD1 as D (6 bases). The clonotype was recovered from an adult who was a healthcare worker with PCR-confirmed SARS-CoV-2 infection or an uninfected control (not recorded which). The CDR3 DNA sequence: TGCGCCAGCAGCTTCGACCAGGGGCGGAACGAGCAGTACTTC. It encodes CASSFDQGRNEQYF.